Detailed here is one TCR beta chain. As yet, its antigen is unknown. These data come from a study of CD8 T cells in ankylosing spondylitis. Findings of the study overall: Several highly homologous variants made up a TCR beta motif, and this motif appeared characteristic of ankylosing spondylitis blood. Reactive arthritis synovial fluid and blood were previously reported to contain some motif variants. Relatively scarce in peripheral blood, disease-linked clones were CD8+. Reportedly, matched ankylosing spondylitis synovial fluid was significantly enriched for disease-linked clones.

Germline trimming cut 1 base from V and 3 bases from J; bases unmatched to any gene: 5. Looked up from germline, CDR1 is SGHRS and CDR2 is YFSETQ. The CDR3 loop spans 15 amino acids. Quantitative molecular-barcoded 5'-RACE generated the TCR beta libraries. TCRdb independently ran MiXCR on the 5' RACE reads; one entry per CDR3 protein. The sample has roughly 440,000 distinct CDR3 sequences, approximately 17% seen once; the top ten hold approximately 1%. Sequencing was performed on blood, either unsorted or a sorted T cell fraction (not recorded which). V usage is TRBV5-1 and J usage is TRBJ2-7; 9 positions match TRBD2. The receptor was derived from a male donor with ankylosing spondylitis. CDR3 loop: CASSLQTSGFYEQYF. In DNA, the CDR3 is TGCGCCAGCAGCTTGCAAACTAGCGGGTTCTACGAGCAGTACTTC.